Listed below are T cell receptor beta chains from one sample, sequenced in a study of blood T cell repertoires in COVID-19. Profiled with immunoSEQ multiplex PCR; TCRdb holds only in-frame clones, not every one. This sample carries a few hundred thousand clones, around 88% of them seen once, and the ten largest clones take over 4%. The sample consisted of PBMCs or T cells enriched from blood (not recorded which). The receptors originated from a woman aged 25 to 39 who had recovered from COVID-19. Each CDR3 is given with its conserved first and last residue. The D gene is left open where the match is weak. A row's size may be missing; if present it is once, few, many or a size class.

v_gene	d_gene	len	abundance	j_gene	CDR3aa	CDR3nt
TRBV28	TRBD1	14	.	TRBJ2-7	CASRANRGGLEQYF	TGTGCCAGCAGGGCAAACAGGGGCGGGTTAGAGCAGTACTTC
TRBV27	TRBD1	15	once	TRBJ1-1	CASSFNQGARTEAFF	TGTGCCAGCAGTTTCAATCAGGGGGCGCGAACTGAAGCTTTCTTT
TRBV25-1	TRBD1	16	.	TRBJ1-2	CASSEYPDRGNYGYTF	TGTGCCAGCAGTGAATATCCCGACAGGGGGAACTATGGCTACACCTTC
TRBV7-6	.	14	.	TRBJ1-2	CASSHRDRGGGYTF	TGTGCCAGCAGCCACAGGGACCGCGGGGGAGGCTACACCTTC
TRBV11-2	.	16	.	TRBJ2-3	CASSLGASVSTDTQYF	TGTGCCAGCAGCTTAGGAGCCTCGGTTAGCACAGATACGCAGTATTTT
TRBV28	.	11	.	TRBJ2-7	CASSLTGEQYF	TGTGCCAGCAGTTTAACCGGGGAGCAGTACTTC
TRBV19	.	14	.	TRBJ2-4	CASSEKGGRNIQYF	TGTGCCAGTAGTGAAAAAGGAGGGAGGAACATTCAGTACTTC
TRBV11-3	TRBD2	18	once	TRBJ2-5	CASSLRLAGGSDQETQYF	TGTGCCAGCAGCTTAAGGCTAGCGGGAGGGTCGGATCAAGAGACCCAGTACTTC
TRBV4-1	TRBD2	16	.	TRBJ2-7	CASSQVRGGSSYEQYF	TGCGCCAGCAGCCAAGTCCGTGGCGGGAGCTCCTACGAGCAGTACTTC
TRBV2	TRBD1	15	.	TRBJ1-3	CASSIGQGTGNTIYF	TGTGCCAGCAGTATAGGACAGGGGACTGGAAACACCATATATTTT
TRBV18	.	15	once	TRBJ1-3	CASSSTAASGNTIYF	TGTGCCAGCTCATCTACAGCCGCCTCTGGAAACACCATATATTTT